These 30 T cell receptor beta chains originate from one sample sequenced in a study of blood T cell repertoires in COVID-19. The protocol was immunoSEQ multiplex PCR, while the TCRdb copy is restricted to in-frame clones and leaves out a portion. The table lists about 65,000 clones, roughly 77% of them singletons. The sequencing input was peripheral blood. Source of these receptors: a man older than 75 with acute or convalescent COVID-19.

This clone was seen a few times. The CDR3 DNA reads TGTGCCAGCAGATCCCGCGGACAGACAGATACGCAGTATTTT. It translates to CASRSRGQTDTQYF. This chain uses TRBV7-2 with TRBJ2-3, with a tentative D call TRBD1 (6 bases). Germline V gives CDR1 SGHTA, CDR2 FQGNSA. The CDR3 extends over 14 amino acids. Trimming took 6 bases from V and 3 from J, leaving 13 bases between them.

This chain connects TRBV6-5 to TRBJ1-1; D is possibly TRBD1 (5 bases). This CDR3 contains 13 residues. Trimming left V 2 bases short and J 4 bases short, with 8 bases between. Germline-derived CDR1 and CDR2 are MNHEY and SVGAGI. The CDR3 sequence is CASSYRRGTEAFF. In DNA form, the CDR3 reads TGTGCCAGCAGTTACCGAAGGGGCACTGAAGCTTTCTTT.

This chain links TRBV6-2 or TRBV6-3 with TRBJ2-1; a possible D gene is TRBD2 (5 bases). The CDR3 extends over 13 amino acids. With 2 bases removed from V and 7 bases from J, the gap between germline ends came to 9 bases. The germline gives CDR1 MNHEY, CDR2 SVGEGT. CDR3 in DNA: TGTGCCAGCAGTTACGTACTAGGGAATGAGCAGTTCTTC. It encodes CASSYVLGNEQFF.

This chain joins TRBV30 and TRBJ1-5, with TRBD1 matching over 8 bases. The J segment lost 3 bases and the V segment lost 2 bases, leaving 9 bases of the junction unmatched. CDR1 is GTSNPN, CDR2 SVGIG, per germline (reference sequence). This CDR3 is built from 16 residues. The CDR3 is CAWSRGRGPVNQPQHF. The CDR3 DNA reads TGTGCCTGGAGTCGGGGCAGGGGGCCCGTCAATCAGCCCCAGCATTTT.

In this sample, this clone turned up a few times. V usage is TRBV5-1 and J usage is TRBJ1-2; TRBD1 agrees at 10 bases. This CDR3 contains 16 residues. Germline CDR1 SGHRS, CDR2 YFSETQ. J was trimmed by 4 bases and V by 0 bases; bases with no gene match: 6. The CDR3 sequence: CASSLVGTGVFYGYTF. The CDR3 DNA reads TGCGCCAGCAGCTTGGTCGGGACAGGGGTCTTCTATGGCTACACCTTC.

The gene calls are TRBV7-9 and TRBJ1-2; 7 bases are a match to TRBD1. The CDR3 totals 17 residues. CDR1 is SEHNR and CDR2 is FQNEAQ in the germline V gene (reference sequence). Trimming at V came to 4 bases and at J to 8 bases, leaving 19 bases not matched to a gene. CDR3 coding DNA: TGTGCCAGCAGCTCTACCGGACCCCAACAGGGCAGGGGGGGCTACACCTTC. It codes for CASSSTGPQQGRGGYTF.

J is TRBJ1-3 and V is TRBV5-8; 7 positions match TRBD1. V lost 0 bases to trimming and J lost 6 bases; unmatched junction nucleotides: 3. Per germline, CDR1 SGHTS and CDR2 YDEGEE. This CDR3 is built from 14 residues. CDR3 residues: CASSLDRGPNTIYF. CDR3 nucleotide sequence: TGTGCCAGCAGCTTGGACAGGGGCCCAAACACCATATATTTT.

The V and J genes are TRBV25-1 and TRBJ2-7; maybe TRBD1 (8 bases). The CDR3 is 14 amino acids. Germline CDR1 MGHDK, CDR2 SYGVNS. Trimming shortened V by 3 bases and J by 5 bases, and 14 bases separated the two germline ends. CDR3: CASSDPTGGDEQYF. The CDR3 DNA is TGTGCCAGCAGTGATCCTACAGGGGGGGACGAGCAGTACTTC.

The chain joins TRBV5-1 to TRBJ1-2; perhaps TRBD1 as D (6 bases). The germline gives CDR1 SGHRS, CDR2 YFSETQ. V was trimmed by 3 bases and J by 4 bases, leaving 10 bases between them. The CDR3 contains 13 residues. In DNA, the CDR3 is TGCGCCAGCAGCTCGGACAGCATCTATGGCTACACCTTC. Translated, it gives CASSSDSIYGYTF.

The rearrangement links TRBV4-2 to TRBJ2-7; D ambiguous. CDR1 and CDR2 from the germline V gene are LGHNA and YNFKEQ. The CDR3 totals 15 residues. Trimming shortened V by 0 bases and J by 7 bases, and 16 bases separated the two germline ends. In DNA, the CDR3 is TGTGCCAGCAGCCAAGAGCTTTCCGGGTCGTGGGAGCAGTACTTC. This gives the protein CASSQELSGSWEQYF.

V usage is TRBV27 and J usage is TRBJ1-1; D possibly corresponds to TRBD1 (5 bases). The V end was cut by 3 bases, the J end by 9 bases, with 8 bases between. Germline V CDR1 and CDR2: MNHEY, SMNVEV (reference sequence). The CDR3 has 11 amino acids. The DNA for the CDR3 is TGTGCCAGCAGTTTTAGACAGAAAGCTTTCTTT. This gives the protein CASSFRQKAFF.

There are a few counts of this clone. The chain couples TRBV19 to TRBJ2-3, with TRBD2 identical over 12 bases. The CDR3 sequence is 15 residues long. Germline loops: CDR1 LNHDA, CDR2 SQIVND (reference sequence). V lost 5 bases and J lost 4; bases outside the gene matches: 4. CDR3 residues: CASSPLAGGSDTQYF. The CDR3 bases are TGTGCCAGTAGTCCACTAGCGGGGGGTTCAGATACGCAGTATTTT.

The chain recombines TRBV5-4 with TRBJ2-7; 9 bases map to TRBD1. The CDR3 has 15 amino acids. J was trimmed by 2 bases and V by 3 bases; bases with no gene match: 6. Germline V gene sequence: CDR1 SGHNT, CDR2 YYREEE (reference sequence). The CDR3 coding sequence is TGTGCCAGCAGCTCGGGACAGGGACTTACCTACGAGCAGTACTTC. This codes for CASSSGQGLTYEQYF.

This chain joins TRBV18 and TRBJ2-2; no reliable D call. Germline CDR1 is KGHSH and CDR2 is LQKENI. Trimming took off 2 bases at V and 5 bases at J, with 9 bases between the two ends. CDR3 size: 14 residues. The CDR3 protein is CASSPTARTGELFF. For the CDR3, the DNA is TGTGCCAGCTCACCAACGGCGCGGACCGGGGAGCTGTTTTTT.

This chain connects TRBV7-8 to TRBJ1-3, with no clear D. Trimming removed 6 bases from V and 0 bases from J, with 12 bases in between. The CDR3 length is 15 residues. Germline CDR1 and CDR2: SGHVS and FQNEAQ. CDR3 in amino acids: CASRRTGSSGNTIYF. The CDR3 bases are TGTGCCAGCAGGCGGACCGGGAGCTCTGGAAACACCATATATTTT. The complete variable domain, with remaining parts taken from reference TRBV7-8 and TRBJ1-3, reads GAGVSQSPRYKVAKRGQDVALRCDPISGHVSLFWYQQALGQGPEFLTYFQNEAQLDKSGLPSDRFFAERPEGSVSTLKIQRTQQEDSAVYLCASRRTGSSGNTIYFGEGSWLTVV.

Here the CDR3 reads CASSQPLRYTTGELFF. DNA of the CDR3: TGTGCCAGCAGCCAACCCCTGCGCTATACCACCGGGGAGCTGTTTTTT. The gene calls are TRBV3-1 (or the pseudogene TRBV3-2) and TRBJ2-2; D remains unclear. This CDR3 has 16 residues. The germline V gene has CDR1 LGHDT and CDR2 YNNKEL (reference sequence). Deletions cut 2 bases from V and 4 bases from J, with 14 bases between.

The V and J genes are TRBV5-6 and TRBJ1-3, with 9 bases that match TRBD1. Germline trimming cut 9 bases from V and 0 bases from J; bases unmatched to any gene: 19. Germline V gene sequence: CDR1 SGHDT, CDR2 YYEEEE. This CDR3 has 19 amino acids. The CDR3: CATSPRGQGPIFSGNTIYF. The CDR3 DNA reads TGTGCCACCAGTCCTCGTGGACAGGGGCCTATATTCTCTGGAAACACCATATATTTT.

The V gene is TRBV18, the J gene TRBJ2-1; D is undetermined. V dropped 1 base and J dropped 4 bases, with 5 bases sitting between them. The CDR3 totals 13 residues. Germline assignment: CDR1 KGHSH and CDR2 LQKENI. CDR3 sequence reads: CASSPQEYNEQFF. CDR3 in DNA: TGTGCCAGCTCACCACAAGAGTACAATGAGCAGTTCTTC. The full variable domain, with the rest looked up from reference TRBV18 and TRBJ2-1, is NAGVMQNPRHLVRRRGQEARLRCSPMKGHSHVYWYRQLPEEGLKFMVYLQKENIIDESGMPKERFSAEFPKEGPSILRIQQVVRGDSAAYFCASSPQEYNEQFFGPGTRLTVL.

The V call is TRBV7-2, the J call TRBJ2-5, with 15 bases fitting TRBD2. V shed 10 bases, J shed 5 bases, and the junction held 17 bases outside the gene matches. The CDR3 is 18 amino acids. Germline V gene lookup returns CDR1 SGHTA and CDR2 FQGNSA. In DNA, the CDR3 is TGTGCCACGAGCGCATTTGGACTAGCGGGGGGGCCAACGGAGACCCAGTACTTC. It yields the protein CATSAFGLAGGPTETQYF.

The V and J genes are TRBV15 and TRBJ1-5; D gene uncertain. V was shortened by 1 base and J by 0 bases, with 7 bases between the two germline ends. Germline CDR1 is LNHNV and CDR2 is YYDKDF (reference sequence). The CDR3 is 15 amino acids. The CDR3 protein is CATSRAVNSNQPQHF. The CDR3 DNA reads TGTGCCACCAGCAGAGCAGTTAATAGCAATCAGCCCCAGCATTTT.

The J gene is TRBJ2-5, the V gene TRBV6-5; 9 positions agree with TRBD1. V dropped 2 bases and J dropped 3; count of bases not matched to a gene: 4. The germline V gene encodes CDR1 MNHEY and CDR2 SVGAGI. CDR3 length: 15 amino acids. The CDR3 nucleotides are TGTGCCAGCAGTTACGCAGGGACAGGGAAAGAGACCCAGTACTTC. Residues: CASSYAGTGKETQYF.

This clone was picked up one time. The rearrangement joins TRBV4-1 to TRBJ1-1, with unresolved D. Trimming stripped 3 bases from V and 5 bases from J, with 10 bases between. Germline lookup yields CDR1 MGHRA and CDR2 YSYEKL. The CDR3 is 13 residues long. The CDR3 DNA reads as TGCGCCAGCAGCCAGGGCGCCCTAACTGAAGCTTTCTTT. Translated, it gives CASSQGALTEAFF.

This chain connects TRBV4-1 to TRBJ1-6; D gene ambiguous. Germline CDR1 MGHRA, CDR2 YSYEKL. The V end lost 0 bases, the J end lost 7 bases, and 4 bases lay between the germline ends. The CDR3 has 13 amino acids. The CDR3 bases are TGCGCCAGCAGCCAAGAAGAGAATTCACCCCTCCACTTT. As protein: CASSQEENSPLHF.

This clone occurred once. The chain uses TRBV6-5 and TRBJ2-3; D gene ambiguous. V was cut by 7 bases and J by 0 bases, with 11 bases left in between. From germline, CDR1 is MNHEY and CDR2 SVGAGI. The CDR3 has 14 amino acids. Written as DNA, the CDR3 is TGTGCCAGCAAGCAAACACTAAGCACAGATACGCAGTATTTT. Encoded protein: CASKQTLSTDTQYF.

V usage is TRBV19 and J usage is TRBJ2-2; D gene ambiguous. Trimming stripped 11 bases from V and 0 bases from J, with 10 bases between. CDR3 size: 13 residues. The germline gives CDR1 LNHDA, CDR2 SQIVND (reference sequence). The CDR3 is CAGASANTGELFF. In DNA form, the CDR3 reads TGTGCCGGAGCTTCCGCGAACACCGGGGAGCTGTTTTTT.

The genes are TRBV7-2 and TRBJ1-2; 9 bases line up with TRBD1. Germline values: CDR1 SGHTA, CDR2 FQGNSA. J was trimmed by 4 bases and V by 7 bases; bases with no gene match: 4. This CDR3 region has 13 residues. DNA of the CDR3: TGTGCCAGCATCCCGGGACAGGGCTATGGCTACACCTTC. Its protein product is CASIPGQGYGYTF.

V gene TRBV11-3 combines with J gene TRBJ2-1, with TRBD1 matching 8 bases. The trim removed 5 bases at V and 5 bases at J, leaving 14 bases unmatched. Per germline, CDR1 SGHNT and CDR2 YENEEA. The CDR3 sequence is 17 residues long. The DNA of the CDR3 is TGTGCCAGCAGCAAGGACAGGGTATCGCTCTGGCACAATGAGCAGTTCTTC. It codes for CASSKDRVSLWHNEQFF.

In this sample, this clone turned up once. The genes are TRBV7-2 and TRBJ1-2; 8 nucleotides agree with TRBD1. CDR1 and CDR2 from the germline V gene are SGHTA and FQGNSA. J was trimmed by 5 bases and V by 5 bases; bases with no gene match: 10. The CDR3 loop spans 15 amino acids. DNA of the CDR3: TGTGCCAGCAGCCAGTATACAGGGGGTGTTTATGGCTACACCTTC. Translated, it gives CASSQYTGGVYGYTF. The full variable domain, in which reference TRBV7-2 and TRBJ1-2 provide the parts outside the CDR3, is GAGVSQSPSNKVTEKGKDVELRCDPISGHTALYWYRQSLGQGLEFLIYFQGNSAPDKSGLPSDRFSAERTGGSVSTLTIQRTQQEDSAVYLCASSQYTGGVYGYTFGSGTRLTVV.

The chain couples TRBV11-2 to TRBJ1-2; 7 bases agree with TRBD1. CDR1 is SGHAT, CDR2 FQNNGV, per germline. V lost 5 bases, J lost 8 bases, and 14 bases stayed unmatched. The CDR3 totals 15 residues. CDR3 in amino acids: CASSPIQGRRAGYTF. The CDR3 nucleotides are TGTGCCAGCAGCCCAATACAGGGGAGGCGAGCCGGCTACACCTTC.

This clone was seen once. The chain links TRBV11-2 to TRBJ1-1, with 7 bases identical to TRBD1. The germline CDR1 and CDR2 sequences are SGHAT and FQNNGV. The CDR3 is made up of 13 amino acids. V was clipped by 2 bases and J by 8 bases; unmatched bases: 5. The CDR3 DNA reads TGTGCCAGCAGCTTACTCCCGGGACAGGAAGCTTTCTTT. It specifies CASSLLPGQEAFF.